The TCR beta chain under discussion was sequenced for a study of blood T cell repertoires in COVID-19. At the level of the study: The cDNA or gDNA used as material had been derived from T cells, B-cell-depleted T cells, or PBMCs.

CDR3 length: 13 amino acids. The V segment lost 7 bases and the J segment 1 base; nucleotides outside the gene matches: 3. How the authors handled the data: For nucleated cells, counts were estimated from reference gene primer amplification. Libraries were prepared by immunoSEQ multiplex PCR; TCRdb keeps only in-frame clonotypes and omits some of them. That table gives V, J and clone size, and the DNA gave D and trimming. This table has under 300,000 clones, 85% to 90% appearing once. This clone appeared a few times. The chain couples TRBV12-3 or TRBV12-4 to TRBJ2-7; TRBD2 agrees at 8 bases. The TCR originated in a human donor in a cohort sampled during active COVID-19. The sample comprised peripheral blood. The CDR3 loop is CASNSGGSYEQYF. In DNA, the CDR3 is TGTGCCAGCAACAGCGGGGGATCCTACGAGCAGTACTTC.